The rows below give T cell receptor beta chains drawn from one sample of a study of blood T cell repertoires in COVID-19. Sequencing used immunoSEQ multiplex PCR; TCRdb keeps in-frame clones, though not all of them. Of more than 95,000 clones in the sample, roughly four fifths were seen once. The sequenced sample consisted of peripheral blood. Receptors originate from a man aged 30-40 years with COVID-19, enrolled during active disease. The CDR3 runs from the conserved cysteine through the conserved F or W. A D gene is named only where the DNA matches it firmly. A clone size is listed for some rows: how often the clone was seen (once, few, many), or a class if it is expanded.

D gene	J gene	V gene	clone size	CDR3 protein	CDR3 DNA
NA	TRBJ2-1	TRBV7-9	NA	CASVGVYNEQFF	TGTGCCAGCGTAGGGGTCTACAATGAGCAGTTCTTC
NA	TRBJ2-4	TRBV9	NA	CASSPLEVAKNIQYF	TGTGCCAGCAGCCCTTTGGAGGTAGCCAAAAACATTCAGTACTTC
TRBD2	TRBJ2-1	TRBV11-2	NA	CASSLAPSGGGFGNEQFF	TGTGCCAGCAGCTTAGCCCCTAGCGGGGGGGGATTTGGCAATGAGCAGTTCTTC
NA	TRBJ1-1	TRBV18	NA	CASSPTNTNTEAFF	TGTGCCAGCTCACCCACGAACACCAACACTGAAGCTTTCTTT
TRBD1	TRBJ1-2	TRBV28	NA	CASTGTGFFYGYTF	TGTGCCAGCACCGGGACAGGATTCTTCTATGGCTACACCTTC
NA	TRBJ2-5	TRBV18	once	CASSPPLARYQETQYF	TGTGCCAGCTCACCACCGCTAGCGAGGTACCAAGAGACCCAGTACTTC
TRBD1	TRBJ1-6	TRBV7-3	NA	CASSSQTGGVSPLHF	TGTGCCAGCAGCTCCCAAACAGGGGGCGTTTCACCCCTCCACTTT
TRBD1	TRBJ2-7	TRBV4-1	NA	CASSQGTRTGPYEQYF	TGCGCCAGCAGCCAAGGCACCCGGACAGGGCCCTACGAGCAGTACTTC
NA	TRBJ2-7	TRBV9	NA	CASSVVGEDYEQYF	TGTGCCAGCAGCGTAGTCGGTGAGGACTACGAGCAGTACTTC
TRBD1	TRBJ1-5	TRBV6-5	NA	CASNSDRDNQPQHF	TGTGCCAGCAACTCAGACAGGGACAATCAGCCCCAGCATTTT
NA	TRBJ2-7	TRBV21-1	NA	CASSRLAGGEQYF	TGTGCCAGCAGCAGACTAGCGGGGGGGGAGCAGTACTTC
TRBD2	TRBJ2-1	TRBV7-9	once	CASSLAGGGEYNEQFF	TGTGCCAGCAGCTTAGCGGGGGGAGGGGAGTACAATGAGCAGTTCTTC
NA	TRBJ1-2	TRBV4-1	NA	CASSQDPRQPGGGYTF	TGCGCCAGCAGCCAAGATCCTCGACAGCCGGGGGGTGGCTACACCTTC
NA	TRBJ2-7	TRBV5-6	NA	CASSLWHHYEQYF	TGTGCCAGCAGCTTGTGGCACCACTACGAGCAGTACTTC
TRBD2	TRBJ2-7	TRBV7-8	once	CASSARLAGGPDEQYF	TGTGCCAGCAGCGCCCGACTAGCGGGAGGGCCTGACGAGCAGTACTTC
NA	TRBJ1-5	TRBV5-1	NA	CASSLESDQPQHF	TGCGCCAGCAGCTTGGAGTCAGATCAGCCCCAGCATTTT
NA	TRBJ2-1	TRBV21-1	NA	CASHLMRANEQFF	TGTGCCAGCCACTTGATGCGGGCTAATGAGCAGTTCTTC
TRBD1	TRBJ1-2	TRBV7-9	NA	CASSAQGASYGYTF	TGTGCCAGCAGCGCGCAGGGGGCGAGCTATGGCTACACCTTC
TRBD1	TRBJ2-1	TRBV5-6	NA	CASSPDRGLDLEQFF	TGTGCCAGCAGCCCTGACAGGGGGCTGGATCTTGAGCAGTTCTTC
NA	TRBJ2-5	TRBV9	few	CASSPSGGQTQYF	TGTGCCAGCAGCCCTTCCGGGGGGCAGACCCAGTACTTC
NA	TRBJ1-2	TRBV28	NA	CASSPRPFGQVWGYTF	TGTGCCAGCAGTCCCCGCCCCTTCGGTCAGGTTTGGGGCTACACCTTC
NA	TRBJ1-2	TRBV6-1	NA	CASSPTGDYGYTF	TGTGCCAGCAGTCCGACAGGCGACTATGGCTACACCTTC
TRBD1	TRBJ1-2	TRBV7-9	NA	CASSLRGGSGYTF	TGTGCCAGCAGCTTACGAGGGGGCAGCGGCTACACCTTC
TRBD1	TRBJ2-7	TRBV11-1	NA	CASALGQGAYEQYF	TGTGCCAGCGCCTTGGGACAGGGGGCCTACGAGCAGTACTTC
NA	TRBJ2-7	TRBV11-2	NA	CASSYVSGSYEQYF	TGTGCCAGCAGCTATGTCAGCGGATCCTACGAGCAGTACTTC
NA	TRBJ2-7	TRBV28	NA	CASSITGLYYEQYF	TGTGCCAGCAGTATAACAGGGTTGTACTACGAGCAGTACTTC
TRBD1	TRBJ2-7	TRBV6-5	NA	CASSYSRQGANEQYF	TGTGCCAGCAGTTACTCGCGACAGGGGGCGAACGAGCAGTACTTC
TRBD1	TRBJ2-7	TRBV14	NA	CASSQDKEGTGARAGYEQYF	TGTGCCAGCAGCCAAGATAAGGAAGGGACAGGGGCGCGGGCTGGCTACGAGCAGTACTTC
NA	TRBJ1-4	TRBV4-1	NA	CASSHRGTNEKLFF	TGCGCCAGCAGCCACAGGGGTACTAATGAAAAACTGTTTTTT
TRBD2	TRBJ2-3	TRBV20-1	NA	CSASLSGRPTDTQYF	TGCAGTGCTAGTCTCAGCGGGAGGCCCACAGATACGCAGTATTTT
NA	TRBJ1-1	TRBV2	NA	CASSPAEDISAFF	TGTGCCAGCAGTCCAGCAGAGGACATAAGCGCTTTCTTT
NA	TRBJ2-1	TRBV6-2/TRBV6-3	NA	CASSTDREWNEQFF	TGTGCCAGCAGCACAGACCGGGAATGGAATGAGCAGTTCTTC
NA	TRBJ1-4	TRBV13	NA	CASSFLREKLFF	TGTGCCAGCAGCTTCTTGCGGGAAAAACTGTTTTTT
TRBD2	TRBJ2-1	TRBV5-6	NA	CASSAPGLAGGGEQFF	TGTGCCAGCAGCGCACCGGGACTAGCGGGAGGGGGTGAGCAGTTCTTC
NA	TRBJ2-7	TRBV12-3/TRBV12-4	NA	CASTEQGYEQYF	TGTGCCAGCACCGAGCAGGGTTACGAGCAGTACTTC
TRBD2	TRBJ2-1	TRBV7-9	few	CASSPIPGLADNNEQFF	TGTGCCAGCAGCCCCATCCCGGGACTAGCGGACAACAATGAGCAGTTCTTC
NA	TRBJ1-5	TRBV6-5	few	CASTRVGRDQPQHF	TGTGCCAGCACCCGTGTGGGGAGGGATCAGCCCCAGCATTTT
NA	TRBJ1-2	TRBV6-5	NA	CASSLRQAAYGYTF	TGTGCCAGCAGTTTACGACAGGCGGCCTATGGCTACACCTTC
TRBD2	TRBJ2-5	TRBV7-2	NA	CASSRSGGASGSKTQYF	TGTGCCAGCAGCCGTAGCGGGGGAGCTTCAGGGAGTAAGACCCAGTACTTC
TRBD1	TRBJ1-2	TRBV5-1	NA	CASRGGQANYGYTF	TGCGCCAGCAGGGGGGGACAGGCTAACTATGGCTACACCTTC
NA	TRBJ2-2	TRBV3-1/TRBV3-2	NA	CASTQNPSAGTGELFF	TGTGCCAGCACCCAGAACCCGTCCGCGGGGACCGGGGAGCTGTTTTTT
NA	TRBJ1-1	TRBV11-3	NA	CASSLDEAEAFF	TGTGCCAGCAGCTTAGACGAGGCTGAAGCTTTCTTT
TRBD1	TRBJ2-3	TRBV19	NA	CASSITGGPGDTQYF	TGTGCCAGTAGTATTACAGGGGGCCCGGGAGATACGCAGTATTTT
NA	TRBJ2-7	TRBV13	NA	CASSSGRGMRQYF	TGTGCCAGCAGCTCCGGTCGCGGGATGAGGCAGTACTTC
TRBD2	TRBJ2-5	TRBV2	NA	CASSEPGGAGETQYF	TGTGCCAGCAGTGAGCCCGGGGGGGCAGGGGAGACCCAGTACTTC
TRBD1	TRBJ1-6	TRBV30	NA	CACAGQQYNSPLHF	TGTGCCTGTGCGGGACAGCAGTATAATTCACCCCTCCACTTT
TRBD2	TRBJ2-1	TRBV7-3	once	CASSSGTRTEQFF	TGTGCCAGCAGCAGCGGGACTCGCACTGAGCAGTTCTTC
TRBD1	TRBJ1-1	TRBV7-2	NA	CASSRQGDTEAFF	TGTGCCAGCAGTAGACAGGGAGACACTGAAGCTTTCTTT
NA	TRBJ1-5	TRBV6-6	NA	CASSLDTQPQHF	TGTGCCAGCAGCCTCGACACTCAGCCCCAGCATTTT
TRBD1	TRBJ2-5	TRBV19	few	CASNGRGQETQYF	TGTGCCAGTAACGGCAGGGGGCAAGAGACCCAGTACTTC